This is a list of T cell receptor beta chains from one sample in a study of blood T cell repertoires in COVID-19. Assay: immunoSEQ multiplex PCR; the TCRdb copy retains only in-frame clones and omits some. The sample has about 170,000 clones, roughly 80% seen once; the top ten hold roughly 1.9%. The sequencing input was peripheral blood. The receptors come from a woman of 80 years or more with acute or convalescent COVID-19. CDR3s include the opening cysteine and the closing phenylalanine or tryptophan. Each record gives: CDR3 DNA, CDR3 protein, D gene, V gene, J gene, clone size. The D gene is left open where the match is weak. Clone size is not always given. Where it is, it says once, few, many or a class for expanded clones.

CDR3nt: TGTGCCAGCGGAAGACAGACGGAGACCCAGTACTTC
CDR3aa: CASGRQTETQYF
d_gene: .
v_gene: TRBV7-8
j_gene: TRBJ2-5
abundance: .

CDR3nt: TGTGCCAGCAGTGCCGGCGGGAGCACAGATACGCAGTATTTT
CDR3aa: CASSAGGSTDTQYF
d_gene: .
v_gene: TRBV6-4
j_gene: TRBJ2-3
abundance: .

CDR3nt: TGTGCCAGCAGCTTACAGCAGGGGGAATGGGGTGGCTACACCTTC
CDR3aa: CASSLQQGEWGGYTF
d_gene: TRBD1
v_gene: TRBV7-2
j_gene: TRBJ1-2
abundance: .

CDR3nt: TGCAGCGCAAGGGGAGGAGTGTTAGATGAGCAGTTCTTC
CDR3aa: CSARGGVLDEQFF
d_gene: .
v_gene: TRBV29-1
j_gene: TRBJ2-1
abundance: once

CDR3nt: TGTGCCAGCAGCTTGAACTCGATGATTACTGAAGCTTTCTTT
CDR3aa: CASSLNSMITEAFF
d_gene: .
v_gene: TRBV5-5
j_gene: TRBJ1-1
abundance: .

CDR3nt: TGTGCCAGCAGCCAGGGACAGTCCACCGGGGAGCTGTTTTTT
CDR3aa: CASSQGQSTGELFF
d_gene: TRBD1
v_gene: TRBV7-8
j_gene: TRBJ2-2
abundance: .

CDR3nt: TGTGCCAGCAGCCATCGACTAGAGGGCGAGCAGTACTTC
CDR3aa: CASSHRLEGEQYF
d_gene: .
v_gene: TRBV14
j_gene: TRBJ2-7
abundance: .

CDR3nt: TGTGCCAGCGACGGGACTCGGAGAGATAATTCACCCCTCCACTTT
CDR3aa: CASDGTRRDNSPLHF
d_gene: .
v_gene: TRBV6-5
j_gene: TRBJ1-6
abundance: .

CDR3nt: TGTGCCAGTAGTCCGGACAGGGCCTCCTACGAGCAGTACTTC
CDR3aa: CASSPDRASYEQYF
d_gene: TRBD1
v_gene: TRBV19
j_gene: TRBJ2-7
abundance: .

CDR3nt: TGTGCCAGCCAGGCTAGCGGGAGACAGGAGCAGTACTTC
CDR3aa: CASQASGRQEQYF
d_gene: TRBD2
v_gene: TRBV7-8
j_gene: TRBJ2-7
abundance: few

CDR3nt: TGTGCCAGCAGCCCGACAGGGGGAGGCTATGGCTACACCTTC
CDR3aa: CASSPTGGGYGYTF
d_gene: TRBD1
v_gene: TRBV3-1/TRBV3-2
j_gene: TRBJ1-2
abundance: .

CDR3nt: TGTGCCAGCAGCTTATGGGAGAGGAGCACAGATACGCAGTATTTT
CDR3aa: CASSLWERSTDTQYF
d_gene: .
v_gene: TRBV7-8
j_gene: TRBJ2-3
abundance: once

CDR3nt: TGTGCCTGGATGAAGGGGATCCACAATGAGCAGTTCTTC
CDR3aa: CAWMKGIHNEQFF
d_gene: .
v_gene: TRBV30
j_gene: TRBJ2-1
abundance: .

CDR3nt: TGTGCCAGCAGCCAAGAACCCCAGGGAGGACAAGAGACCCAGTACTTC
CDR3aa: CASSQEPQGGQETQYF
d_gene: .
v_gene: TRBV3-1/TRBV3-2
j_gene: TRBJ2-5
abundance: .

CDR3nt: TGCAGCGTAACCCCAGGGGAAGGAACTGAAGCTTTCTTT
CDR3aa: CSVTPGEGTEAFF
d_gene: .
v_gene: TRBV29-1
j_gene: TRBJ1-1
abundance: once

CDR3nt: TGCAGCGCTAGCGGATCCCCCCTCGCCGAGCAGTACTTC
CDR3aa: CSASGSPLAEQYF
d_gene: TRBD2
v_gene: TRBV29-1
j_gene: TRBJ2-7
abundance: few

CDR3nt: TGCGCCAGCAGCTTGGAGGCCGGGACAGGGGGAGAGACAGATACGCAGTATTTT
CDR3aa: CASSLEAGTGGETDTQYF
d_gene: TRBD1
v_gene: TRBV5-1
j_gene: TRBJ2-3
abundance: few

CDR3nt: TGTGCCAGCAGTGTCCAGACAGGCGTCTATGGCTACACCTTC
CDR3aa: CASSVQTGVYGYTF
d_gene: .
v_gene: TRBV2
j_gene: TRBJ1-2
abundance: .

CDR3nt: TGCAGTGCTAGTCCCGGGGGAACGCAGTATTTT
CDR3aa: CSASPGGTQYF
d_gene: .
v_gene: TRBV20-1
j_gene: TRBJ2-3
abundance: .

CDR3nt: TGTGCCAGCAGCCGTAAGGCGGTAGCGGAAGCTTTCTTT
CDR3aa: CASSRKAVAEAFF
d_gene: .
v_gene: TRBV6-5
j_gene: TRBJ1-1
abundance: .

CDR3nt: TGTGCCAGCAGCTTAAATAGCGTGGTGGGCACAGATACGCAGTATTTT
CDR3aa: CASSLNSVVGTDTQYF
d_gene: .
v_gene: TRBV11-2
j_gene: TRBJ2-3
abundance: .

CDR3nt: TGTGCCAGCAGTTTAAGAGGGTGGACTAAACAGACCCAGTACTTC
CDR3aa: CASSLRGWTKQTQYF
d_gene: .
v_gene: TRBV27
j_gene: TRBJ2-5
abundance: .